The T cell receptor beta chain under discussion was sequenced for a study of cytomegalovirus exposure and HLA in healthy donors. Separate from the 666-subject first cohort, the 120-subject validation cohort was the one that the donors belonged to. The protocol was immunoSEQ multiplex PCR, while the TCRdb copy is restricted to in-frame clones and leaves out a portion. The sample lists approximately 160,000 clones; 86% were seen once. In regard to this clone: Its cognate antigen is unknown.

Points from the study as a whole: Confirmation in vitro established that a few CMV-associated chains were specific for CMV antigens. Rarity characterized most TCR sequences, yet some public TCRs appeared in many donors.

This clonotype was obtained from a woman aged 18-29 years in good health and CMV-seronegative. The sample was PBMCs.

The CDR3 spells CASLLGTATGELFF. CDR3 sequence (DNA): TGTGCCAGCCTTTTGGGGACTGCCACCGGGGAGCTGTTTTTT. The chain links TRBV6-1 to TRBJ2-2, with TRBD2 as a possible D gene (6 bases). The V and J ends lost 8 bases and 4 bases respectively, with 14 bases between them. The CDR3 covers 14 residues. Germline V gene sequence: CDR1 MNHNS, CDR2 SASEGT.